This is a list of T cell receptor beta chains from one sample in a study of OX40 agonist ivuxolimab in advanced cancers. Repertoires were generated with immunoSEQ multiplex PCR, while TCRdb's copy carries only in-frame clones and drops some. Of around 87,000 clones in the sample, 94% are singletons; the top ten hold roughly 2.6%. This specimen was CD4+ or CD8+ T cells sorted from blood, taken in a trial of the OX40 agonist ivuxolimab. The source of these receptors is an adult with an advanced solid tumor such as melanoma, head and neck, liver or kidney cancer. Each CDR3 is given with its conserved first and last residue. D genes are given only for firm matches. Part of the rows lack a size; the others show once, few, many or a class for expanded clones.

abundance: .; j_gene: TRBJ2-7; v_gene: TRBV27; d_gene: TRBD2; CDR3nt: TGTGCCAGCAGCCCGCTAGCGGGAGTGAACGAGCAGTACTTC; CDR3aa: CASSPLAGVNEQYF
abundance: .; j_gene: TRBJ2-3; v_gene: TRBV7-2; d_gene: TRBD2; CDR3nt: TGTGCCAGCAGCCCCCGGACTAGCGGGGGGGCGAGCACAGATACGCAGTATTTT; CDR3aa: CASSPRTSGGASTDTQYF
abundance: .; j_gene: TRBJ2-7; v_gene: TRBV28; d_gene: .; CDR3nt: TGTGCCAGCAGTTCGATGGGGGACCCCTACGAGCAGTACTTC; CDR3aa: CASSSMGDPYEQYF
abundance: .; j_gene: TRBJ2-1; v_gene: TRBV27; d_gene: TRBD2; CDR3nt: TGTGCCAGCAGTAATCGAGGACTAGCGGGGGGGTTCTCCTACAATGAGCAGTTCTTC; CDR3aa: CASSNRGLAGGFSYNEQFF
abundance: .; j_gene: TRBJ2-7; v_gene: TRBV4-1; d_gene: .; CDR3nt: TGCGCCAGCAGCCAAGTAGCGAGAGGGTCCTACGAGCAGTACTTC; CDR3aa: CASSQVARGSYEQYF
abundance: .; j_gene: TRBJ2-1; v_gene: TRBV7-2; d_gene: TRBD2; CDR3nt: TGTGCCAGCAGCTTAGTGGGGGGTGGGACTAGCGGGAAGGGGCAGTTCTTC; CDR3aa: CASSLVGGGTSGKGQFF
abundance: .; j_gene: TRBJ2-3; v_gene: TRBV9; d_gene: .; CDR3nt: TGTGCCAGCAGCTCAGGGGGGGGAACCGATACGCAGTATTTT; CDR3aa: CASSSGGGTDTQYF
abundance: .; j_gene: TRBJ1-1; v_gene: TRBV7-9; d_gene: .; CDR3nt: TGTGCCAGCTTCGGGACAAAGAACACTGAAGCTTTCTTT; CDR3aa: CASFGTKNTEAFF
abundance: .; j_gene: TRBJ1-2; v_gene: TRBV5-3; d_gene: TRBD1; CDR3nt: TGTGCCAGAAGCTCCGACAGGGCGTACACCTTC; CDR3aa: CARSSDRAYTF
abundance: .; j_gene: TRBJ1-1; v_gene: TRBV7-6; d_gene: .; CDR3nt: TGTGCCAGCAGCTTAGCGCCGGGGACAGAAGCTTTCTTT; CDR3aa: CASSLAPGTEAFF
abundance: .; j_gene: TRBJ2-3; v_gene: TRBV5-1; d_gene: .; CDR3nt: TGCGCCAGCAGCTTCGGGGCGATGACTTGGACAGATACGCAGTATTTT; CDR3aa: CASSFGAMTWTDTQYF
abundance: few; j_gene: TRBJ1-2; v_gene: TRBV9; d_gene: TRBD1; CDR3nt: TGTGCCAGCCGAGGACAGGGCTATGGCTACACCTTC; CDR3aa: CASRGQGYGYTF